This TCR beta chain is drawn from a study of Tregs in tolerant kidney transplant recipients. V lost 5 bases, J lost 6 bases, and 18 bases stayed unmatched. CDR1 SGHTA and CDR2 FQGNSA come from the germline V gene. The CDR3 extends over 19 amino acids. Related graft donors supplied nonmyeloablative bone marrow transplants, and mixed chimerism was transient. On this clone itself: The antigen is unknown.

Here immunoSEQ multiplex PCR was the method, and the copy in TCRdb shows in-frame clones only, minus some. The sample comprises 95,000 or so clones, roughly 93% of which are singletons, and more than 1.5% rests with the top ten. Points from the study as a whole: Biological reproducibility was not directly addressed in this study.

The input for sequencing was CD4+ T cells from blood (PBMCs), taken 12 months after the transplant. This chain links TRBV7-2 with TRBJ2-2; TRBD2 matches 10 bases. This clonotype was obtained from a human patient who received a combined kidney and bone marrow transplant. Certain T cells may be donor cells from the graft. This CDR3 is CASSQSTLAGVTRAGELFF. Here the CDR3 DNA reads TGTGCCAGCAGCCAAAGCACCCTAGCGGGGGTCACTAGGGCCGGGGAGCTGTTTTTT.